The entry that follows covers one T cell receptor (beta chain) sequence. This clonotype is deemed medium-sized (0.01 to 0.1%). Its binding antigen is unknown. Per-base qualities were not stored, and no clone one base away is much larger. These data are taken from a study of T cells generated in artificial thymic organoids (dated by TCRdb to 2015 to 2018). Background for the entire study: The study compared TCR alpha and beta CDR3 repertoires of CD8 single positive T cells derived from in vitro artificial thymic organoids with the repertoires of thymic and peripheral blood naive CD8 T cells. Displayed repertoire sequencing data were described as representative of three independent experiments. Points the paper makes about the study in general: CD8 single positive T cells derived from organoids showed physiological TCR clonotype diversity comparable to the diversity seen in thymic and blood naive CD8 T cells. No skewed Valpha or Vbeta usage appeared in organoid-derived T cells, arguing against dominance of unconventional lineages or clonal expansions.

Artificial thymic organoids were built by aggregating human HSPCs with MS5 murine stromal cells transduced with human DLL1, cultured at an air-liquid interface. Hematopoietic stem and progenitor cells that were CD34+CD3-, FACS-purified and depleted of residual T cells served as the seed cells for the organoids. The organoids were grown in serum-free RB27 medium, which consisted of RPMI 1640 supplemented with B27, FLT3L, IL-7 and ascorbic acid. Before RNA extraction, CD3+TCRalphabeta+CD8 single positive T cells from both organoids and thymus were sorted by FACS. For each sample, total RNA was purified from around 40,000 to 200,000 sorted cells using the RNeasy Micro kit, and RNA quality was checked on an Agilent RNA 6000 Nano chip. At the junction V is shortened by 1 base and J by 0 bases, with 4 bases in between. CDR1 and CDR2, per the germline V gene, are LGHNA and YNFKEQ. The CDR3 spans 15 residues, from the cysteine through the phenylalanine. Left in the record is the CDR3 DNA by itself, 45 bases read in frame from the first base.

TCRalpha and TCRbeta libraries were amplified separately by semi-nested PCR with Advantage 2 and reverse primers in the TRAC or TRBC constant regions. Between about 3 and 500 ng of total RNA was used as input for first-strand cDNA synthesis. TCR cDNA libraries were generated by 5'-RACE using the SMARTer PCR cDNA Synthesis kit, with a poly-dT primer employed for first-strand synthesis. Sample-specific 5-nucleotide barcodes were carried by the semi-nested constant-region reverse primers, and the resulting products were cleaned using the Zymo DNA Clean and Concentrator-5 kit. Up to ten barcoded samples were pooled, ligated to Illumina adaptors and sequenced on an Illumina MiSeq as 2 x 150 bp paired-end reads. Per the source publication's procedure: After demultiplexing, reads were aligned using BLAT against a custom library built from IMGT containing every combination of human TRAV, TRAJ, TRBV, TRBD and TRBJ. The best BLAT hits were picked using pslCDnaFilter (-maxAligns=1, -ignoreIntrons), and custom Perl scripts were used to calculate clonotype frequencies. Starting from the raw public reads, TCRdb applied fastp trimming at Q25, assembled clones with MiXCR and retained in-frame beta chains. Each record represents a unique CDR3 protein, reported with the most common genes and DNA among its rows. TCRdb, not the authors, supplied the V and J calls. Within this sample are over 6,000 distinct CDR3 sequences, with about 24% of them counted one time only. Jointly, the top ten make up approximately 3% of the sample.

The receptor's source is a human donor who gave cord blood stem cells for thymic organoid culture, a cardiac surgery patient who gave postnatal thymus, or a blood donor (not recorded which). The chain uses TRBV4-2 and TRBJ2-6; the D segment cannot be called with confidence. Sequenced material: naive CD8+ T cells grown in artificial thymic organoids from cord blood stem and progenitor cells. The cell subset or site label corresponds to: CD3+TCRalphabeta+CD8SP T cells; for blood, CD45RO-CCR7+ naive CD8+ T cells. The nucleotide sequence reads as follows: TGTGCCAGCAGCCAAGCGACCTCTGGGGCCAACGTCCTGACTTTC. It encodes CASSQATSGANVLTF.